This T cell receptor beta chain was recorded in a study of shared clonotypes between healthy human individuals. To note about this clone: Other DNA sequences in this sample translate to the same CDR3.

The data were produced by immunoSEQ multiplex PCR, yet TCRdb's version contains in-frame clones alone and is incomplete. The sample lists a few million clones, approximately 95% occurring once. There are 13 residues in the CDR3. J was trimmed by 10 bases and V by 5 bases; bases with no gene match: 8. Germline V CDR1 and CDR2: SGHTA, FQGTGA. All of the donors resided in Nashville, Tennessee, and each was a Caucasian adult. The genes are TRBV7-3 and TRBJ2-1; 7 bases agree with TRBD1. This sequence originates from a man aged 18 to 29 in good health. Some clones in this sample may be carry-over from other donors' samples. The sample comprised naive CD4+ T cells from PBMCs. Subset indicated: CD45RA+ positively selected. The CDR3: CASSPTGAGEQFF. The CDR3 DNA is TGTGCCAGCAGCCCAACAGGGGCAGGAGAGCAGTTCTTC.